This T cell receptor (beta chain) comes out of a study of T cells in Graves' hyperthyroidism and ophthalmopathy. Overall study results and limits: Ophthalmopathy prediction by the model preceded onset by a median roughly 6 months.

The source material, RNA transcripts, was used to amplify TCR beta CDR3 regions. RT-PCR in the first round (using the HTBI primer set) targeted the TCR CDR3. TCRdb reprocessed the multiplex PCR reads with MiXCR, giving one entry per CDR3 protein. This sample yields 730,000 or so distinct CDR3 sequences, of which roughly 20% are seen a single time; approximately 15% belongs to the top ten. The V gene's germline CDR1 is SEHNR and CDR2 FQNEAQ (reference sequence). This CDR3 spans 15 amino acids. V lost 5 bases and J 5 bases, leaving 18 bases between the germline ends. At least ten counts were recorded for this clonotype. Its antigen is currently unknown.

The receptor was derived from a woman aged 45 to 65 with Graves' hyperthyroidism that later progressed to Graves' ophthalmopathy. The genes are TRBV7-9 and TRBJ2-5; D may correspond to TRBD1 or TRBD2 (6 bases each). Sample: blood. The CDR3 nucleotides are TGTGCCAGCAGCGCAAGTGGGGGGCGCTCTGAGACCCAGTACTTC. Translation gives CASSASGGRSETQYF. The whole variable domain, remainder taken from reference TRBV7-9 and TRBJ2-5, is DTGVSQNPRHKITKRGQNVTFRCDPISEHNRLYWYRQTLGQGPEFLTYFQNEAQLEKSRLLSDRFSAERPKGSFSTLEIQRTEQGDSAMYLCASSASGGRSETQYFGPGTRLLVL.